Following are 4 T cell receptor beta chains from one sample sequenced in a study of shared clonotypes between healthy human individuals. Profiled with immunoSEQ multiplex PCR; TCRdb holds only in-frame clones, not every one. The sample has approximately 480,000 clones; roughly 79% are singletons. The sample comprised PBMCs. These receptors originate from a woman in her 40s in good health. Some clones in this sample may be carry-over from other donors' samples.

J is TRBJ2-2 and V is TRBV7-9; no definite D call. The CDR3 contains 16 residues. CDR1 and CDR2 (germline): SEHNR, FQNEAQ (reference sequence). V was cut by 5 bases and J by 5 bases, with 18 bases left in between. The DNA for the CDR3 is TGTGCCAGCAGCCCCCGGACCGGCAGTTTTACCGGGGAGCTGTTTTTT. It codes for CASSPRTGSFTGELFF.

The CDR3 region has the DNA TGCGCCAGCAGCCAACAGACGGTCGTTAATGAAAAACTGTTTTTT. Translated: CASSQQTVVNEKLFF. The chain recombines TRBV4-1 with TRBJ1-4; D unresolved. Germline CDR1 MGHRA, CDR2 YSYEKL. This CDR3 has 15 residues. The ends were cut back, 2 bases at V and 4 bases at J, with 11 bases in the middle.

This chain connects TRBV19 to TRBJ2-7, with D possibly TRBD1 on 6 matching bases. In germline, CDR1 is LNHDA, CDR2 SQIVND (reference sequence). The length of the CDR3 is 15 residues. V was cut by 6 bases and J by 2 bases, with 17 bases left in between. CDR3 coding DNA: TGTGCCAGTAGAACCCGACAGGCCCTAGCCTACGAGCAGTACTTC. This translates into CASRTRQALAYEQYF.

The V and J genes are TRBV18 and TRBJ2-3; 11 nucleotides match TRBD2. Germline V gene lookup returns CDR1 KGHSH and CDR2 LQKENI. The V segment lost 2 bases and the J segment 1 base; nucleotides outside the gene matches: 17. The CDR3 loop spans 21 amino acids. Written as DNA, the CDR3 is TGTGCCAGCTCACCAAGGGAATTACTAGCGGGAGCCGAATCTGGCACAGATACGCAGTATTTT. Translated, it gives CASSPRELLAGAESGTDTQYF.